This TCR beta chain was identified during a study of blood T cell repertoires in COVID-19. Background on the study: Collection of acute and convalescent COVID-19 samples took place in the United States, Italy and Spain. Sources were T cells, B-cell-depleted T cells, or PBMCs; the material itself was cDNA or gDNA.

This clone was seen a few times. The CDR3 loop spans 14 amino acids. J gave up 8 bases and V 6 bases, and 12 bases lay outside the gene matches. The germline gives CDR1 SEHNR, CDR2 FQNEAQ (reference sequence). It was during active infection that Seattle patients were enrolled and then longitudinally followed. Measured with immunoSEQ multiplex PCR; TCRdb has only the in-frame clones, and not every one. The repertoire has about 56,000 clones, approximately 89% of them found once; the top ten carry around two fifths. The chain combines TRBV7-9 with TRBJ1-2; TRBD1 matches 7 bases. Sequencing used peripheral blood. The TCR originated in an older woman with COVID-19, enrolled during active disease. Here the CDR3 DNA reads TGTGCCAGCAGACATACCAGACAGGGCGGGGGCTACACCTTC. Encoded protein: CASRHTRQGGGYTF.